The 16 T cell receptor beta chains listed next were all sequenced from one sample in a study of control samples from healthy donors and cancer patients. Assay used: immunoSEQ multiplex PCR; TCRdb lists only in-frame clones, some missing. The sample lists 78,000 or so clones, over 75% seen once, with under 4.5% in the top ten. The source material was blood. The source of these receptors is a woman between 45 and 65 years old in good health.

The chain uses TRBV11-2 and TRBJ2-7; TRBD2 is a possible D gene (5 bases). CDR3 length: 13 amino acids. Looked up from germline, CDR1 is SGHAT and CDR2 is FQNNGV. The V gene lost 1 base and the J gene lost 5 bases, with 9 bases spanning the gap. As DNA, the CDR3 is TGTGCCAGCAGCTTAGGACTAATCAACGAGCAGTACTTC. As protein: CASSLGLINEQYF.

The chain joins TRBV5-1 to TRBJ2-7; 12 bases line up with TRBD2. V lost 2 bases and J lost 3; bases outside the gene matches: 15. The CDR3 totals 19 residues. In germline, CDR1 is SGHRS, CDR2 YFSETQ. CDR3 protein: CASSLHYSSLAGGRYEQYF. In nucleotides, the CDR3 is TGCGCCAGCAGCTTACACTACTCCTCTCTAGCGGGAGGGCGCTACGAGCAGTACTTC.

This chain links TRBV24-1 with TRBJ2-1; 9 nucleotides align to TRBD1. This CDR3 spans 15 amino acids. Trimming at V came to 5 bases and at J to 6 bases, leaving 7 bases not matched to a gene. CDR1 and CDR2 (germline): KGHDR, SFDVKD. The CDR3 sequence: CATSGGTGIGNEQFF. CDR3 sequence (DNA): TGTGCCACCAGTGGTGGGACAGGGATTGGCAATGAGCAGTTCTTC.

The chain recombines TRBV24-1 with TRBJ2-6; D remains ambiguous. V dropped 3 bases and J dropped 0 bases, with 8 bases sitting between them. Per germline, CDR1 KGHDR and CDR2 SFDVKD. The length of the CDR3 is 16 residues. This chain's CDR3 is CATSDRRASGANVLTF. The CDR3 DNA follows: TGTGCCACCAGTGATCGACGGGCCTCTGGGGCCAACGTCCTGACTTTC.

This clone was seen just once. V is TRBV10-3 and J is TRBJ2-3, with TRBD1 identical over 7 bases. Unmatched junction bases numbered 6, after V lost 11 bases and J lost 1 base. Germline loops: CDR1 ENHRY, CDR2 SYGVKD. The CDR3 has 13 residues. In DNA form, the CDR3 reads TGTGCCGCCACAGGGGAAGGCACAGATACGCAGTATTTT. Translated, it gives CAATGEGTDTQYF.

V usage is TRBV2 and J usage is TRBJ1-2; the D is unclear. The V end was cut by 8 bases, the J end by 5 bases, with 9 bases between. This CDR3 region has 11 residues. In germline, CDR1 is SNHLY, CDR2 FYNNEI. The DNA for the CDR3 is TGTGCCAGCCGGGTTTCTTATGGCTACACCTTC. This translates into CASRVSYGYTF.

The chain couples TRBV30 to TRBJ2-1, with 9 bases identical to TRBD1. Germline CDR1 reads GTSNPN; CDR2 reads SVGIG (reference sequence). V was clipped by 4 bases and J by 0 bases; unmatched bases: 10. The CDR3 sequence is 17 residues long. This CDR3 is CAWTRDRDMSSYNEQFF. In DNA, the CDR3 is TGTGCCTGGACGAGGGACAGGGATATGAGCTCCTACAATGAGCAGTTCTTC.

DNA for the CDR3: TGTGCCAGCAGCCGACAGGGGCTGAACACCGGGGAGCTGTTTTTT. The encoded protein is CASSRQGLNTGELFF. The chain uses TRBV6-5 and TRBJ2-2; 8 nucleotides line up with TRBD1. Trimming cost V 6 bases and J 1 base; bases outside gene matches: 4. This CDR3 has 15 residues. CDR1 is MNHEY, CDR2 SVGAGI, per germline.

The chain uses TRBV19 and TRBJ1-1; D may be TRBD1 (6 bases). CDR3 size: 13 residues. Germline values: CDR1 LNHDA, CDR2 SQIVND (reference sequence). V lost 4 bases and J 7 bases, leaving 13 bases between the germline ends. The DNA for the CDR3 is TGTGCCAGTAGTACCCCCACAGGGTTTGAAGCTTTCTTT. Its translation: CASSTPTGFEAFF.

The gene calls are TRBV5-1 and TRBJ2-1; no firm D call. The CDR3 spans 14 residues. CDR1 is SGHRS and CDR2 is YFSETQ in the germline V gene. V gave up 0 bases and J gave up 1 base, with 5 bases separating them. CDR3 coding DNA: TGCGCCAGCAGCTTGGAGGTTTCCTACAATGAGCAGTTCTTC. This translates into CASSLEVSYNEQFF.

This chain uses TRBV6-6 with TRBJ2-7; D ambiguous. The CDR3 consists of 12 residues. Germline CDR1 and CDR2: MNHNY and SVGAGI (reference sequence). V lost 6 bases and J 4 bases, leaving 10 bases between the germline ends. The CDR3 protein is CASSPNSYEQYF. The CDR3 DNA reads as TGTGCCAGCAGCCCGAACAGTTACGAGCAGTACTTC.

This clone is medium-sized within its sample. This chain joins TRBV5-1 and TRBJ1-4; 7 bases line up with TRBD1. The J segment lost 3 bases and the V segment lost 3 bases, leaving 8 bases of the junction unmatched. This CDR3 spans 16 amino acids. Germline CDR1 SGHRS, CDR2 YFSETQ. This CDR3 is CASSSGYRGPNEKLFF. Written as DNA, the CDR3 is TGCGCCAGCAGCTCTGGATACAGGGGACCTAATGAAAAACTGTTTTTT.

The gene calls are TRBV19 and TRBJ2-2; 8 positions match TRBD1. V shed 5 bases, J shed 4 bases, and the junction held 0 bases outside the gene matches. This CDR3 contains 13 residues. Germline V gene lookup returns CDR1 LNHDA and CDR2 SQIVND (reference sequence). DNA for the CDR3: TGTGCCAGTAGTGGACAGGGCACCGGGGAGCTGTTTTTT. Translating it yields CASSGQGTGELFF.

This chain links TRBV12-3 or TRBV12-4 with TRBJ1-2; D is unclear. The CDR3 sequence is 13 residues long. Trimming pared 1 base from V and 5 bases from J, leaving 8 bases between. CDR3 in amino acids: CASSLGGQYGYTF. CDR3 coding DNA: TGTGCCAGCAGTTTAGGGGGTCAGTATGGCTACACCTTC.

The chain joins TRBV5-1 to TRBJ1-5; 9 bases align to TRBD1. Unmatched junction bases numbered 7, after V lost 4 bases and J lost 5 bases. Germline CDR1 reads SGHRS; CDR2 reads YFSETQ. The CDR3 covers 15 residues. For the CDR3, the DNA is TGCGCCAGCAGCCGAACGGGACAGGGAGATCAGCCCCAGCATTTT. Encoded protein: CASSRTGQGDQPQHF.

The chain combines TRBV9 with TRBJ1-1; D is unresolved. The CDR3 spans 13 residues. Germline CDR1 and CDR2: SGDLS and YYNGEE. Trimming took 0 bases from V and 4 from J, leaving 7 bases between them. The CDR3 spells CASSVAFGTEAFF. The CDR3 region has the DNA TGTGCCAGCAGCGTAGCTTTTGGCACTGAAGCTTTCTTT.